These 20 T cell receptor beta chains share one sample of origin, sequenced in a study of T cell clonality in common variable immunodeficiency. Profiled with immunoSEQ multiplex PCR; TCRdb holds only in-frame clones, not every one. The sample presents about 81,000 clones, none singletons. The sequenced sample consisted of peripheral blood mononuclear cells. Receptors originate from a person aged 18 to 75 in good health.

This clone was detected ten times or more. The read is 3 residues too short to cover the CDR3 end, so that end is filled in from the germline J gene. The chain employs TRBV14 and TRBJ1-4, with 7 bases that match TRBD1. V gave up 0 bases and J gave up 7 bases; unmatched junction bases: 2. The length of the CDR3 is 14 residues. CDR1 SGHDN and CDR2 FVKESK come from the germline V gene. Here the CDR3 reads CASSQDNRGEKLFF. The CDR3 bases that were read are TGTGCCAGCAGCCAAGATAACAGGGGTGAAAAA.

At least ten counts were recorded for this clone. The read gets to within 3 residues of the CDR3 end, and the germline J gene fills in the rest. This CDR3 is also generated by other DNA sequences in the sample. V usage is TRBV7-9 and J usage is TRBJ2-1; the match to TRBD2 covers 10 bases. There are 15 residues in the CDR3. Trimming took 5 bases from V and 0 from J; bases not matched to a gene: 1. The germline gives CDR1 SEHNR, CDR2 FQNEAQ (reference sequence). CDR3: CASSPSGSSYNEQFF. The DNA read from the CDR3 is TGTGCCAGCAGCCCTAGCGGGAGCTCCTACAATGAG.

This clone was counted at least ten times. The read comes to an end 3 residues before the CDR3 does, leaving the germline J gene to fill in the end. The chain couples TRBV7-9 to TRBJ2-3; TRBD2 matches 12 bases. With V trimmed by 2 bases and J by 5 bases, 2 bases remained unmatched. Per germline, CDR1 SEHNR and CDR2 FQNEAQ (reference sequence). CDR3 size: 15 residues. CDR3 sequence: CASSLLAGGGDTQYF. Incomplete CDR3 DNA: TGTGCCAGCAGCTTACTAGCGGGAGGGGGAGATACG.

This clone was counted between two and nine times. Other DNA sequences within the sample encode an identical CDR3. CDR3 bases read: TGCGCCAGCAGCCAGGCTGCCCGTTCCTACAATGAG. Translating it yields CASSQAARSYNE. The CDR3 reads in full as CASSQAARSYNEQFF. The chain is built from TRBV5-1 and TRBJ2-1; D gene uncertain. The read terminates 3 residues before the CDR3 end, so the remaining end is supplied by the germline J gene. This CDR3 spans 15 amino acids. Trimming pared 4 bases from V and 1 base from J, leaving 12 bases between. Germline V lookup: CDR1 SGHRS, CDR2 YFSETQ.

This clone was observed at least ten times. The covered CDR3 bases are TGTGCCAGTATTCCCCTTGGGGGGAGTACG. Its translation is CASIPLGGST. The entire CDR3 protein is CASIPLGGSTQYF. The chain carries TRBV19 and TRBJ2-3; TRBD2 might be the D (6 bases). The sequence runs out 3 residues before the end of the CDR3; the remainder is reconstructed from the germline J gene. This CDR3 has 13 residues. Germline V lookup: CDR1 LNHDA, CDR2 SQIVND (reference sequence). Trimming took 7 bases from V and 8 from J, leaving 16 bases between them.

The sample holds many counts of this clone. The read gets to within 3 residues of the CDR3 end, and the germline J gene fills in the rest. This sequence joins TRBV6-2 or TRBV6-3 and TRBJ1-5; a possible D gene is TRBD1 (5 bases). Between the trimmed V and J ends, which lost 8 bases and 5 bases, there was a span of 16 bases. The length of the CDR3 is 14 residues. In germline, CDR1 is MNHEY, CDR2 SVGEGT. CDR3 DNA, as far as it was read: TGTGCCAGCGCCGACAGCCCCCAGTATCAGCCC. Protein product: CASADSPQYQP. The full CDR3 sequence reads CASADSPQYQPQHF.

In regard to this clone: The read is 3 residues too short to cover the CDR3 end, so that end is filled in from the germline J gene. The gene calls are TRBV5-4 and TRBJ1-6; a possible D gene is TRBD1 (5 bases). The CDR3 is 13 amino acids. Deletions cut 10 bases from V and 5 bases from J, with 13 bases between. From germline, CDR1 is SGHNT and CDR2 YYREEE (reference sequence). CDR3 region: CACGQGDNSPLHF. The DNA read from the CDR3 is TGTGCCTGTGGGCAGGGAGATAATTCACCC.

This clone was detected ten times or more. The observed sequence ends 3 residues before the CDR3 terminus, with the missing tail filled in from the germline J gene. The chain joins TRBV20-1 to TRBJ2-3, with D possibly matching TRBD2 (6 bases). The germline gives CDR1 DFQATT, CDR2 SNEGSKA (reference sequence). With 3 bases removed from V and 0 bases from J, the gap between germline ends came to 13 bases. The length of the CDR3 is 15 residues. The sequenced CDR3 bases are TGCAGTGCTAGGGTGGGGGGATGGAGCACAGATACG. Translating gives CSARVGGWSTDT. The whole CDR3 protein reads CSARVGGWSTDTQYF.

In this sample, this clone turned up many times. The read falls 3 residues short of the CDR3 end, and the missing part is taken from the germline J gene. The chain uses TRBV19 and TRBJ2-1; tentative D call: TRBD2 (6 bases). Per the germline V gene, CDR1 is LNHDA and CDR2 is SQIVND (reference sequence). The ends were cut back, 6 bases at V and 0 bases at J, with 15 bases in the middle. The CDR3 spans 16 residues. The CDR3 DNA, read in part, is TGTGCCAGTAGCTTCTCTAGCGCCGTCTCCTACAATGAG. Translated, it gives CASSFSSAVSYNE. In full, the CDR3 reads CASSFSSAVSYNEQFF.

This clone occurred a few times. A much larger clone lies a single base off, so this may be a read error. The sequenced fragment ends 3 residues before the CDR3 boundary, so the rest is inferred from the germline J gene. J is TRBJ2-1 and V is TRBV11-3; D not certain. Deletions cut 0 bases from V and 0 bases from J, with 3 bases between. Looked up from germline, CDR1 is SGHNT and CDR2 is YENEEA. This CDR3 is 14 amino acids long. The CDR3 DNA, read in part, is TGTGCCAGCAGCTTAGACAGCTCCTACAATGAG. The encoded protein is CASSLDSSYNE. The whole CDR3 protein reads CASSLDSSYNEQFF.

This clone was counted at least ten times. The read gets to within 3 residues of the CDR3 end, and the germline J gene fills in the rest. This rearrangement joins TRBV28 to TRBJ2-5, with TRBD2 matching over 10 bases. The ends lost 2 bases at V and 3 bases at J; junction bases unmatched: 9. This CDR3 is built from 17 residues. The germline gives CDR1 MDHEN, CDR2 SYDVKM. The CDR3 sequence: CASSLGAGGVKKETQYF. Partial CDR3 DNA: TGTGCCAGCAGTTTAGGAGCGGGAGGGGTGAAAAAAGAGACC. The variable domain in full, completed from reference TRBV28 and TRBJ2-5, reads DVKVTQSSRYLVKRTGEKVFLECVQDMDHENMFWYRQDPGLGLRLIYFSYDVKMKEKGDIPEGYSVSREKKERFSLILESASTNQTSMYLCASSLGAGGVKKETQYFGPGTRLLVL.

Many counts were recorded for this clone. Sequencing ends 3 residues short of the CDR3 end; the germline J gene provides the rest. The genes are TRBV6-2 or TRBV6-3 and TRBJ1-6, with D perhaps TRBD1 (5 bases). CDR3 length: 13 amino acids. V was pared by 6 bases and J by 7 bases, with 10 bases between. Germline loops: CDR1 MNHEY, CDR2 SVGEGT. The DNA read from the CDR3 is TGTGCCAGCAGCGACAGTGGAAATTCACCC. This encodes CASSDSGNSP. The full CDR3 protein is CASSDSGNSPLHF.

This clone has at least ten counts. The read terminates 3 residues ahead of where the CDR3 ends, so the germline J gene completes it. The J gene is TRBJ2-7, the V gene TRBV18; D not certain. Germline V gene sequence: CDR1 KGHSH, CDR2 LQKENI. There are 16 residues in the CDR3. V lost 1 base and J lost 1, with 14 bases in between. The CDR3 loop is CASSPRLGDASYEQYF. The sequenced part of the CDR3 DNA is TGTGCCAGCTCACCACGGTTGGGCGACGCATCCTACGAG. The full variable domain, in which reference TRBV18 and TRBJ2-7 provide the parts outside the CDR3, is NAGVMQNPRHLVRRRGQEARLRCSPMKGHSHVYWYRQLPEEGLKFMVYLQKENIIDESGMPKERFSAEFPKEGPSILRIQQVVRGDSAAYFCASSPRLGDASYEQYFGPGTRLTVT.

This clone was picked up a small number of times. CDR3 amino acids: CASSELAGGNDEQFF. The sequenced CDR3 bases are TGTGCCAGCAGTGAATTGGCGGGGGGCAACGATGAG. The V gene is TRBV2, the J gene TRBJ2-1; 8 nucleotides agree with TRBD2. Read sequence stops 3 residues before the CDR3 end, and the germline J gene provides the missing end. Germline lookup yields CDR1 SNHLY and CDR2 FYNNEI. The length of the CDR3 is 15 residues. After removal of 2 bases from V and 8 bases from J, the junction contained 8 bases not matched to a gene. Full variable domain (missing parts from reference TRBV2 and TRBJ2-1): EPEVTQTPSHQVTQMGQEVILRCVPISNHLYFYWYRQILGQKVEFLVSFYNNEISEKSEIFDDQFSVERPDGSNFTLKIRSTKLEDSAMYFCASSELAGGNDEQFFGPGTRLTVL.

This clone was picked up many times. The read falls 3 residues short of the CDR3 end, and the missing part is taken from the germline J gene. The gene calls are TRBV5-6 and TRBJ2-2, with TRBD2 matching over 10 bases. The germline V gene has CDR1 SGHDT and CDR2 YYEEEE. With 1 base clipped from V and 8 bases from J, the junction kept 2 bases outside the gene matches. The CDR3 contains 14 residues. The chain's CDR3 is CASSLLAGEGELFF. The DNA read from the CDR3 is TGTGCCAGCAGCTTGCTAGCGGGAGAAGGGGAG.

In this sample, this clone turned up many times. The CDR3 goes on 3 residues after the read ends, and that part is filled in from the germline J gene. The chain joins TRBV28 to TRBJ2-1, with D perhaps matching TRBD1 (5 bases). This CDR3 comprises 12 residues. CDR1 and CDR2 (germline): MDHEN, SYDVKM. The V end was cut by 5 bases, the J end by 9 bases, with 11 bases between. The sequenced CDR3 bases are TGTGCCAGCAGTCAGATAGGGGTTGAG. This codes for CASSQIGVE. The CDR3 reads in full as CASSQIGVEQFF.

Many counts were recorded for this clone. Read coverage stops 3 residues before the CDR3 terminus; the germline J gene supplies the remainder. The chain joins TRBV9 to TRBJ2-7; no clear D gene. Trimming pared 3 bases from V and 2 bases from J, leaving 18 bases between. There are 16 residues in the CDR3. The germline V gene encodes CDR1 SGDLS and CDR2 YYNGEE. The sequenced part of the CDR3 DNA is TGTGCCAGCAGCGCCCAAGCAATCGTCCGAACCTACGAG. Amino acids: CASSAQAIVRTYE. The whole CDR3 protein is CASSAQAIVRTYEQYF. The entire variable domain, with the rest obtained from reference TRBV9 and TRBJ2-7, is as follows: DSGVTQTPKHLITATGQRVTLRCSPRSGDLSVYWYQQSLDQGLQFLIQYYNGEERAKGNILERFSAQQFPDLHSELNLSSLELGDSALYFCASSAQAIVRTYEQYFGPGTRLTVT.

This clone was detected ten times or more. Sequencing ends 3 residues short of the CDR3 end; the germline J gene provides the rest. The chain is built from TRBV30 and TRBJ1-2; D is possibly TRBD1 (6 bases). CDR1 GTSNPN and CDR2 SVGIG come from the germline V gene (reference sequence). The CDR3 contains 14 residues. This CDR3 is CAWRAPGGKAGYTF. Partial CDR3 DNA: TGTGCCTGGAGGGCTCCGGGGGGCAAGGCGGGC.

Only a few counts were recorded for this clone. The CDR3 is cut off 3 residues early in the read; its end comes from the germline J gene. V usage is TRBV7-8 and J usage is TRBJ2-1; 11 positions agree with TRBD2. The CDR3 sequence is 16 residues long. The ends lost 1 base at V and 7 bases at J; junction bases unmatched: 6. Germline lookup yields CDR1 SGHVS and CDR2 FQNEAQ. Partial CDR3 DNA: TGTGCCAGCAGCTTAGTACTAGCGGGAGTACGAAATGAG. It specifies CASSLVLAGVRNE. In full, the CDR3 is CASSLVLAGVRNEQFF.

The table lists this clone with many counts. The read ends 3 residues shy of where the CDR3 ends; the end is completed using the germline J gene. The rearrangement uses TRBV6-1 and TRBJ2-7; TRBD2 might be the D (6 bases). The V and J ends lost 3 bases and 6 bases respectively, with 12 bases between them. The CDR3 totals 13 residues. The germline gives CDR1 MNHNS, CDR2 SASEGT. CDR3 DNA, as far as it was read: TGTGCCAGCAGTGACGGACGGGGAGGCGAG. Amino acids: CASSDGRGGE. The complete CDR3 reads CASSDGRGGEQYF.